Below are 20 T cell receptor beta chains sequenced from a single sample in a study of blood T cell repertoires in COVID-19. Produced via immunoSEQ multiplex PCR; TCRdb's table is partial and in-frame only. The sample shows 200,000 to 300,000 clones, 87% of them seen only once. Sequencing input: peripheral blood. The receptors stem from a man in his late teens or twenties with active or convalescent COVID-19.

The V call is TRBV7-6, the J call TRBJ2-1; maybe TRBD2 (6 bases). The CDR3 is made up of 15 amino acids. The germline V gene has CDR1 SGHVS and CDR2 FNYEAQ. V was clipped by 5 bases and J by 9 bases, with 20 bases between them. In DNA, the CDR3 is TGTGCCAGCAGCCCCGGGGGACTCCCGTCTGGTGAGCAGTTCTTC. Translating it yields CASSPGGLPSGEQFF. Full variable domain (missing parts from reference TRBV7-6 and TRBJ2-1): GAGVSQSPRYKVTKRGQDVALRCDPISGHVSLYWYRQALGQGPEFLTYFNYEAQQDKSGLPNDRFSAERPEGSISTLTIQRTEQRDSAMYRCASSPGGLPSGEQFFGPGTRLTVL.

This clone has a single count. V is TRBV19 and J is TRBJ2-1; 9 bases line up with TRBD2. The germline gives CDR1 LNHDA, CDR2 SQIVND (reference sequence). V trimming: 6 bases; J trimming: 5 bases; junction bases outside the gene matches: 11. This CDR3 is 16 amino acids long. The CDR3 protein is CASSPTVVAGDNEQFF. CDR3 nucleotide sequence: TGTGCCAGTAGCCCCACTGTGGTAGCGGGGGACAATGAGCAGTTCTTC.

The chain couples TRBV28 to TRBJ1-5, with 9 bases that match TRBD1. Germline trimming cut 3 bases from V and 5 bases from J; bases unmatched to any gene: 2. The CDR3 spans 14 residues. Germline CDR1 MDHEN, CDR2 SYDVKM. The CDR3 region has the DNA TGTGCCAGCAGTTTGGGACAGGGCCATCAGCCCCAGCATTTT. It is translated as CASSLGQGHQPQHF.

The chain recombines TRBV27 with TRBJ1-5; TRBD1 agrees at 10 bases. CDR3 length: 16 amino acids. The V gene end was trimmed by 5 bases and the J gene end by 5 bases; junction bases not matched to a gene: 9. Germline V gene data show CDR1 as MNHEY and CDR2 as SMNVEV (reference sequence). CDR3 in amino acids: CASSPRIGTGDQPQHF. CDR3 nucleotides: TGTGCCAGCAGTCCCCGCATAGGGACAGGGGATCAGCCCCAGCATTTT.

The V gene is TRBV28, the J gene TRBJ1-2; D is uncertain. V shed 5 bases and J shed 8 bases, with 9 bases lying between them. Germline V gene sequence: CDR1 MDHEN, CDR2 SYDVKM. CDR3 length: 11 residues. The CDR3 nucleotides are TGTGCCAGCAGTGGAGTAGAAGGCTACACCTTC. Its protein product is CASSGVEGYTF.

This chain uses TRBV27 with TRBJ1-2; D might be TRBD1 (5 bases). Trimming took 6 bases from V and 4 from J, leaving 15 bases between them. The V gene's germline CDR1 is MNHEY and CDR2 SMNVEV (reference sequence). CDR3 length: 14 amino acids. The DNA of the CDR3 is TGTGCCAGCAGGCAGCGGGGGGGGTCCTATGGCTACACCTTC. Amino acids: CASRQRGGSYGYTF.

The CDR3 DNA reads as TGTGCCAGCACGCACCCCCGGCTAGCGGGAGTGGGGGAGCAGTACTTC. Protein product: CASTHPRLAGVGEQYF. The chain uses TRBV6-6 and TRBJ2-7; the match to TRBD2 covers 10 bases. Germline V gene lookup returns CDR1 MNHNY and CDR2 SVGAGI (reference sequence). Germline trimming cut 7 bases from V and 7 bases from J; bases unmatched to any gene: 16. CDR3 length: 16 amino acids.

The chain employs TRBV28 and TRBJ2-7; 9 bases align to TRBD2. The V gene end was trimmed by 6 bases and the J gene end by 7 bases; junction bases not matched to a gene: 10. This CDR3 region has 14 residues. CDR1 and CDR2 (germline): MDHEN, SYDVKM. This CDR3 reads CASRLAGPGWEQYF. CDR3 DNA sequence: TGTGCCAGCAGACTAGCGGGTCCTGGATGGGAGCAGTACTTC.

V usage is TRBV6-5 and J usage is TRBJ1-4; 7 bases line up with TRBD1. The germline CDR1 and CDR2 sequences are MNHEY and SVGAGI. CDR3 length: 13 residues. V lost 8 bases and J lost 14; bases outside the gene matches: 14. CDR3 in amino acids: CASAIGPRDSLFF. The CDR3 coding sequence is TGTGCCAGCGCGATAGGACCCCGGGACAGCCTGTTTTTT.

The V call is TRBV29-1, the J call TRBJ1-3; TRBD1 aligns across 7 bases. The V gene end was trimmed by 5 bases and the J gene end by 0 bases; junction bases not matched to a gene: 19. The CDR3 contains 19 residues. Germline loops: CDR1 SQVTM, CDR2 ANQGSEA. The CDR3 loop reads CSVPRGRVGPPLSGNTIYF. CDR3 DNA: TGCAGCGTTCCCAGGGGGAGAGTAGGACCCCCACTCTCTGGAAACACCATATATTTT.

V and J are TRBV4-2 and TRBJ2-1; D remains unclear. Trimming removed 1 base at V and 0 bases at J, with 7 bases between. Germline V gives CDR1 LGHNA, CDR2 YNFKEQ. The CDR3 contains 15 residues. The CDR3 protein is CASSQALRSYNEQFF. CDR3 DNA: TGTGCCAGCAGCCAAGCCCTCCGCTCCTACAATGAGCAGTTCTTC.

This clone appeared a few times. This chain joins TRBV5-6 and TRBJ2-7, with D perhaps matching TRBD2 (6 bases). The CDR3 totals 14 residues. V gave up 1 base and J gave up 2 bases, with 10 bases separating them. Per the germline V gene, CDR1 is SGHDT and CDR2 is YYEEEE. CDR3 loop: CASSLSGVTYEQYF. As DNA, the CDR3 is TGTGCCAGCAGCTTGTCGGGGGTGACCTACGAGCAGTACTTC.

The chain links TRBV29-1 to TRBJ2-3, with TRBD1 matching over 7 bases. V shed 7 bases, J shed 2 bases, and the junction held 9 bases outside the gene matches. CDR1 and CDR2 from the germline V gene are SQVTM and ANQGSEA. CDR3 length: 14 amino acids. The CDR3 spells CSGKQGPNTDTQYF. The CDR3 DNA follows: TGCAGCGGTAAACAGGGGCCCAACACAGATACGCAGTATTTT.

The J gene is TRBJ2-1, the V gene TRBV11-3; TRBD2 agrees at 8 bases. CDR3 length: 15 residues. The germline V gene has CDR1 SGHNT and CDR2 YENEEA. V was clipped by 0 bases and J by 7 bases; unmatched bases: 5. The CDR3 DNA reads TGTGCCAGCAGCTTAGAAGCGGGAGAAGTGAATGAGCAGTTCTTC. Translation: CASSLEAGEVNEQFF.

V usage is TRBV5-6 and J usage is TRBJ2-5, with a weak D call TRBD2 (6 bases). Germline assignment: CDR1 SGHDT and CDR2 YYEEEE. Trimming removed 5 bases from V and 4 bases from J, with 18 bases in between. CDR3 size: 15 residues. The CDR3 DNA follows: TGTGCCAGCAGTGGGTACGGGAGATTAAGAGAGACCCAGTACTTC. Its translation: CASSGYGRLRETQYF.

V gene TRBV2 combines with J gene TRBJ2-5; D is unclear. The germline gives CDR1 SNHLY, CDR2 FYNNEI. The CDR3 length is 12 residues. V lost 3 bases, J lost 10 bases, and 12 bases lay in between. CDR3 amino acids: CASSEWLPNQYF. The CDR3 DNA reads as TGTGCCAGCAGTGAGTGGCTGCCGAACCAGTACTTC.

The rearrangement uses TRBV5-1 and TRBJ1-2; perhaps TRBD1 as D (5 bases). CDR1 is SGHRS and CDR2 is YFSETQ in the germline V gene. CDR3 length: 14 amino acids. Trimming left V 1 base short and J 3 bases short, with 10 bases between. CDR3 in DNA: TGCGCCAGCAGCTTGAGCGGGGCGGACTATGGCTACACCTTC. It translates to CASSLSGADYGYTF.

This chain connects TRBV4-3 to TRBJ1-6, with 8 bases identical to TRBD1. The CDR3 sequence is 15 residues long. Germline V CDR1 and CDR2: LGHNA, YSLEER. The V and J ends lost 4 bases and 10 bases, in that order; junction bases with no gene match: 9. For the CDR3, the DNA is TGCGCCAGCAGCCCAGAGCCCGACAGGGGATCACCCCTCCACTTT. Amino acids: CASSPEPDRGSPLHF.

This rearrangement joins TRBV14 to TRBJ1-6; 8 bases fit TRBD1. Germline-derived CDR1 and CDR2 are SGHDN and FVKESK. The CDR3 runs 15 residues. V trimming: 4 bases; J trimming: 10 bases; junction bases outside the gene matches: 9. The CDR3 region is CASSRSGTGGSPLHF. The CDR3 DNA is TGTGCCAGCAGCCGCTCCGGGACAGGAGGGTCACCCCTCCACTTT.

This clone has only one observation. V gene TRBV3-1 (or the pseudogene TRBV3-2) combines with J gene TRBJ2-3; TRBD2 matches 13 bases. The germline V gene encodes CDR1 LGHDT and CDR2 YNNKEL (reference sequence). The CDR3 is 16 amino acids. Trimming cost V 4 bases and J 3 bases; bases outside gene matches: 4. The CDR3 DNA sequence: TGTGCCAGCAGCCTGTCGACTAGCGGGAGGACAGATACGCAGTATTTT. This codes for CASSLSTSGRTDTQYF.